This record looks at one TCR beta chain sequence and its context. PCR used 60 Vbeta primers and 13 Jbeta primers. TCRdb's copy holds only in-frame clones and misses some; the assay was immunoSEQ multiplex PCR. The table records 130,000 or so clones, roughly 73% of them present only once. These data are taken from a study of cytomegalovirus exposure and HLA in healthy donors. V was pared by 4 bases and J by 2 bases, with 8 bases between. This CDR3 is 13 amino acids long. In germline, CDR1 is SGHVS, CDR2 FNYEAQ. Sequences were obtained from PBMCs. The receptor was isolated from a middle-aged man in good health and CMV-seronegative. The chain uses TRBV7-6 and TRBJ2-5; weak D call: TRBD1 (6 bases). This chain's CDR3 is CASSSGTQETQYF. The CDR3 region has the DNA TGTGCCAGCAGCTCCGGGACACAAGAGACCCAGTACTTC.